In its sample, the clone carrying this TCR beta chain was seen a few times. The entry originates in a study of blood T cell repertoires in COVID-19. Germline CDR1 is SGDLS and CDR2 is YYNGEE. The CDR3 contains 15 residues. With 1 base removed from V and 6 bases from J, the gap between germline ends came to 16 bases. Clones were read by immunoSEQ multiplex PCR, and TCRdb kept only the in-frame ones, dropping some. The top ten hold 1.5% of the sample, which has 200,000 to 250,000 clones, around nine tenths seen once. This TCR derives from a man aged 18-30 years with active or convalescent COVID-19. The sequenced sample was peripheral blood. This rearrangement joins TRBV9 to TRBJ1-1; D call uncertain. CDR3 in amino acids: CASSVQVSPGAEAFF. The CDR3 DNA sequence: TGTGCCAGCAGCGTACAGGTCTCTCCGGGAGCTGAAGCTTTCTTT.